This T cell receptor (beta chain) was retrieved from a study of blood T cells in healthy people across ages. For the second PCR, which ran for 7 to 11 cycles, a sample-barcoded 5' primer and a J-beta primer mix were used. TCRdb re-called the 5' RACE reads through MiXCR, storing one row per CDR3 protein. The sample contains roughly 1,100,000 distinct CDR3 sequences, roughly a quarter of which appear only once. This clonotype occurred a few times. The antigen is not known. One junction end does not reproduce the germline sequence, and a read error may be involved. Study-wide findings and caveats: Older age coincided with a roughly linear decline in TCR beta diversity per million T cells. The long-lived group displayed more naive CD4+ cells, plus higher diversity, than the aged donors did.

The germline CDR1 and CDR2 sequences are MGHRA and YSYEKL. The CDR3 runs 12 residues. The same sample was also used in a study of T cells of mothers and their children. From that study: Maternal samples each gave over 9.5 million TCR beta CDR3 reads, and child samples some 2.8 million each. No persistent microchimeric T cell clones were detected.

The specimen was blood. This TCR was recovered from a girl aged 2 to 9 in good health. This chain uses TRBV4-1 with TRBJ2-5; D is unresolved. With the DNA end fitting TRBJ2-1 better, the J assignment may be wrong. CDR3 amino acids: CVSSQLYNEQFF. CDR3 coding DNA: TGCGTCAGCAGCCAGCTTTACAATGAGCAGTTCTTC.